The sequence of this T cell receptor beta chain was determined in a study of molecular identifiers for immune sequencing clone quantification. Trimming stripped 6 bases from V and 1 base from J, with 21 bases between. The germline CDR1 and CDR2 sequences are SGHNT and YYREEE (reference sequence). This CDR3 has 17 residues. Ten or more counts support this clonotype. MiXCR, applied by TCRdb to the PCR reads, yields one record per CDR3 protein. This table has about 510,000 distinct CDR3 sequences, around 23% appearing once. This chain links TRBV5-4 with TRBJ2-3; D not certain. This sequence originates from a human donor in good health. Some libraries in this study had Jurkat cell RNA spiked in. The specimen was naive CD8+ T cells from blood, with Jurkat cell RNA spiked in. Subset in this sample: FACS-sorted CD8+CD4-CCR7+CD45RA+ naive T cells. This CDR3 reads CASTKVVGVPGTDTQYF. The CDR3 DNA follows: TGTGCCAGCACCAAGGTTGTCGGCGTTCCGGGCACAGATACGCAGTATTTT.